This TCR beta chain originates from a study of pediatric ulcerative colitis. Study-wide points: Repertoires came from total lymphocyte DNA, so rare subsets like regulatory T cells may be missed.

The CDR3 covers 14 residues. Per the germline V gene, CDR1 is MNHNS and CDR2 is SASEGT. Trimming cost V 6 bases and J 8 bases, with 17 bases left between them. Turning to this clone: What it recognizes is unknown.

TCRdb keeps only in-frame clones here, not all; method: immunoSEQ multiplex PCR. Seen here are tens of thousands of clones, over 70% observed once, and the top ten hold 3.5% to 4.5%. The rectum was sampled with one to two pinch biopsies at colonoscopy. The chain employs TRBV6-1 and TRBJ2-1, with TRBD1 as a possible D gene (6 bases). Sequencing was done on a sample of gut tissue. This sequence originates from a girl between 5 and 17 years old with moderate ulcerative colitis. This chain's CDR3 is CASRYAGVLDEQFF. CDR3 in DNA: TGTGCCAGCAGATACGCAGGGGTGTTGGATGAGCAGTTCTTC.